This TCR beta chain was recorded in a study of blood T cell repertoires in COVID-19. Study details: Sites across the United States, Italy and Spain contributed samples from acute and convalescent COVID-19. From T cells, B-cell-depleted T cells, or PBMCs came the material, which was cDNA or gDNA.

Sequencing was performed with immunoSEQ multiplex PCR; in TCRdb, only in-frame clones are kept and a portion is missing. The table has about 400,000 clones, roughly 90% seen once. Participants had their cohort set by participant-reported clinical history. Recovery among Cohort 3 donors was established by two negative PCRs, clearance, or symptom resolution. This CDR3 has 18 residues. The V segment lost 0 bases and the J segment 3 bases; nucleotides outside the gene matches: 3. CDR1 SEHNR and CDR2 FQNEAQ come from the germline V gene (reference sequence). The sample comprised PBMCs or T cells enriched from blood (not recorded which). The chain carries TRBV7-9 and TRBJ2-2, with TRBD2 matching 14 bases. The origin of this receptor is a young woman who had recovered from COVID-19. DNA for the CDR3: TGTGCCAGCAGCTTAGCGATGGGACTAGCGGGGGACACCGGGGAGCTGTTTTTT. This encodes CASSLAMGLAGDTGELFF.